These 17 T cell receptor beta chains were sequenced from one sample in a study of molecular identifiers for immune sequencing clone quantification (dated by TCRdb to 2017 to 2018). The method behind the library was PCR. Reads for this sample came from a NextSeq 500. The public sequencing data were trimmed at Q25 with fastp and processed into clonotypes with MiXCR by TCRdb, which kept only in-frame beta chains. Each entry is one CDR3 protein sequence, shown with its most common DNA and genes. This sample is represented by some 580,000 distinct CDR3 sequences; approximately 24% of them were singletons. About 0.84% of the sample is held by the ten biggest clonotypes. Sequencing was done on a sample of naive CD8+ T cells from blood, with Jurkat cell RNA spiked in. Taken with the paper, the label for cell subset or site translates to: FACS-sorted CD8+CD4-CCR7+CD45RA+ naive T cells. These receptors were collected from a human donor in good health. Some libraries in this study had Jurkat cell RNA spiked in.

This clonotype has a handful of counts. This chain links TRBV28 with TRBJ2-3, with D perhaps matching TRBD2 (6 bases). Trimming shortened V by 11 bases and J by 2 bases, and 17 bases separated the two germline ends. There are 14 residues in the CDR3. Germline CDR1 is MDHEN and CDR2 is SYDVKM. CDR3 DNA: TGTGCCGCCCAGGAGGGGCCCTACACAGATACGCAGTATTTT. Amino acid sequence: CAAQEGPYTDTQYF.

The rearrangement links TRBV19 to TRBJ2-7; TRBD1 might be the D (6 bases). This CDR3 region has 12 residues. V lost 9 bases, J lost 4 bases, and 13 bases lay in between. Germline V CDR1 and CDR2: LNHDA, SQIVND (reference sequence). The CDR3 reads CASAGARYEQYF. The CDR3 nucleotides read TGTGCCAGCGCAGGGGCGAGGTACGAGCAGTACTTC.

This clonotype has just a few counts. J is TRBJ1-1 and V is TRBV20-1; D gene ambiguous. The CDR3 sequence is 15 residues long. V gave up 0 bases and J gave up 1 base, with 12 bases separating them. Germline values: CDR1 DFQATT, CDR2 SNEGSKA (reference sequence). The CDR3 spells CSARDRGLQNTEAFF. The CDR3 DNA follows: TGCAGTGCTAGAGACAGAGGGTTGCAGAACACTGAAGCTTTCTTT.

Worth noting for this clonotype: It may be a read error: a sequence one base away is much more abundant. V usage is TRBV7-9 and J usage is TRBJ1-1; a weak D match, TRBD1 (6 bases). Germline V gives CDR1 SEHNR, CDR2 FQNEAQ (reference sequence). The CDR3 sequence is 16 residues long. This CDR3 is CASSDKILGADTEASF. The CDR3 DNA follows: TGTGCCAGCAGCGACAAGATATTGGGGGCCGACACTGAAGCTTCCTTT.

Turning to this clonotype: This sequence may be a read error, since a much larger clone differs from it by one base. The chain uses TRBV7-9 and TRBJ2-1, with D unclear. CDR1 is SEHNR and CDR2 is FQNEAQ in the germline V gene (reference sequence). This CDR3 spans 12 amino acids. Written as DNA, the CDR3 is TGTGCCAGCAGCTTACTAGAGAATGAGCAGTCCTTC. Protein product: CASSLLENEQSF.

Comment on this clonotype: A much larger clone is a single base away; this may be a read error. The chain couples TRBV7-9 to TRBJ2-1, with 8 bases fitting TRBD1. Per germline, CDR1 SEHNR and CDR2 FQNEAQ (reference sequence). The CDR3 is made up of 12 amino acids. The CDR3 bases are TGTGCCAGCAGCTCGCAGGGGGCAGGAAAGATCTTC. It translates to CASSSQGAGKIF.

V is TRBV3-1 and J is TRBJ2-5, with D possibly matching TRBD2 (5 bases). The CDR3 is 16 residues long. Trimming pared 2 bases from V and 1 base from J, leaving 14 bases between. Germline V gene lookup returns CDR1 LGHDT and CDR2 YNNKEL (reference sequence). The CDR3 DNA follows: TGTGCCAGCAGCCAAACCGAACGGGATATCCAAGAGACCCAGTACTTC. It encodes CASSQTERDIQETQYF.

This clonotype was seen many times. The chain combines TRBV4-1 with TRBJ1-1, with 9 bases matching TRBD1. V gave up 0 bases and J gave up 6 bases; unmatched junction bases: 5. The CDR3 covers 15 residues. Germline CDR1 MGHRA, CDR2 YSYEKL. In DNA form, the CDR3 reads TGCGCCAGCAGCCAAGACACAGGGGGCGTCCCTGAAGCTTTCTTT. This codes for CASSQDTGGVPEAFF.

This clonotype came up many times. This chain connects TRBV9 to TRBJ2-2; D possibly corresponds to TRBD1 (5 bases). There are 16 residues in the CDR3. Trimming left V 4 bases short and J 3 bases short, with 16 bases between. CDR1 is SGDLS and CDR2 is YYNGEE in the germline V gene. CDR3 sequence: CASSLPRDADTGELFF. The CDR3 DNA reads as TGTGCCAGCAGCCTTCCCAGGGATGCGGACACCGGGGAGCTGTTTTTT.

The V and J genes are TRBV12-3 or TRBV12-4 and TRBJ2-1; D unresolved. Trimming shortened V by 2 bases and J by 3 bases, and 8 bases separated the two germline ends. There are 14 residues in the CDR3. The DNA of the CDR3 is TGTGCCAGCAGTTTATTACAGATCTACAATGAGCAGTTCTTC. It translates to CASSLLQIYNEQFF.

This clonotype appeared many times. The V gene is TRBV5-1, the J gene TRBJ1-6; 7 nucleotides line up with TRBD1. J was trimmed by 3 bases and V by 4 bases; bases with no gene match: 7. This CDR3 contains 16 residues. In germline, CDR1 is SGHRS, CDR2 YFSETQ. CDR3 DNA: TGCGCCAGCAGCCCGGCCCGGGACAGCTATAATTCACCCCTCCACTTT. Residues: CASSPARDSYNSPLHF.

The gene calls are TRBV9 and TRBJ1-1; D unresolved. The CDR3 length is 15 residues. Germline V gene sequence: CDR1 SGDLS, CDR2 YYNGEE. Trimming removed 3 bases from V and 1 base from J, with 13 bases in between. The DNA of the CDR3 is TGTGCCAGCAGCGAGTCTGGGAGCTCGAACACTGAAGCTTTCTTT. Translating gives CASSESGSSNTEAFF.

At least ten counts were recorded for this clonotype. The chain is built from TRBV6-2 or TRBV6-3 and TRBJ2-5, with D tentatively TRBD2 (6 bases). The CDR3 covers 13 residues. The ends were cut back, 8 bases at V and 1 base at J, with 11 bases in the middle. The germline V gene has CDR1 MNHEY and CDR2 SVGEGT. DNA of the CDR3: TGTGCCAGCGAGGACTACCTCCAAGAGACCCAGTACTTC. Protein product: CASEDYLQETQYF.

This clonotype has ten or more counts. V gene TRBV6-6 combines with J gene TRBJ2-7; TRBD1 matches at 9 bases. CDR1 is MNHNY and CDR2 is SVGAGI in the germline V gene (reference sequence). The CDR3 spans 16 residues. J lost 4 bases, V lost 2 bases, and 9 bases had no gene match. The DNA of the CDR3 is TGTGCCAGCAGTTACCCGGACAGGGGACCGTATTACGAGCAGTACTTC. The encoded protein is CASSYPDRGPYYEQYF.

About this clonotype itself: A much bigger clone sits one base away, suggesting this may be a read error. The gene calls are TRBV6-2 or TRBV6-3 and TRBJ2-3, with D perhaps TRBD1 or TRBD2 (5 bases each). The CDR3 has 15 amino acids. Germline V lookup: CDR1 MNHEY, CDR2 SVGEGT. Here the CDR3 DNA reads TGTACCAGCAGTTCGTCGGGGACCCTTGCAGATACGCAGTATTTT. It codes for CTSSSSGTLADTQYF.

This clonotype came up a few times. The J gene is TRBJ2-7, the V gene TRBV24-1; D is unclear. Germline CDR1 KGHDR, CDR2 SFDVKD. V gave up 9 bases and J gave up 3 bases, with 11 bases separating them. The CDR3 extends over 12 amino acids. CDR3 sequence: CATRLHRYEQYF. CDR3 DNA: TGTGCCACCCGTCTACACCGCTACGAGCAGTACTTC.

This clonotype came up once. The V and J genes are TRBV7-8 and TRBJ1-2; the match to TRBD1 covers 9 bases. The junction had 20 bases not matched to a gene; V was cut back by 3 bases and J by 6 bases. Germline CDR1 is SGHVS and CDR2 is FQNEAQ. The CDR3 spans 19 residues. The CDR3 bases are TGTGCCAGCAGCTTCGCCACCCGCGGACAGGGGACCCTCGACCATGGCTACACCTTC. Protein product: CASSFATRGQGTLDHGYTF.